The 32 T cell receptor beta chains below were found in one sample sequenced in a study of glioma-infiltrating T cells after dendritic cell vaccination. Time point defined: after dendritic cell vaccination, including at tumor progression/relapse. The table came from immunoSEQ multiplex PCR; TCRdb's copy has only in-frame clones and leaves some out. Of 90,000 to 110,000 clones in the sample, roughly 90% were seen once. Sequencing was performed on blood, taken after dendritic cell vaccination. These TCRs come from a human donor with glioblastoma.

The genes are TRBV5-1 and TRBJ2-1; 10 bases are a match to TRBD2. CDR3 length: 15 residues. V was clipped by 4 bases and J by 5 bases; unmatched bases: 6. Looked up from germline, CDR1 is SGHRS and CDR2 is YFSETQ. CDR3 sequence reads: CASSDTSGKNNEQFF. DNA for the CDR3: TGCGCCAGCAGCGATACTAGCGGGAAAAACAATGAGCAGTTCTTC.

The chain recombines TRBV11-2 with TRBJ2-3; 11 bases line up with TRBD1. The germline gives CDR1 SGHAT, CDR2 FQNNGV. The CDR3 has 16 amino acids. The V gene end was trimmed by 3 bases and the J gene end by 2 bases; junction bases not matched to a gene: 4. CDR3 sequence: CASSFGQGANTDTQYF. CDR3 DNA sequence: TGTGCCAGCAGCTTCGGACAGGGGGCGAACACAGATACGCAGTATTTT.

This chain uses TRBV18 with TRBJ1-5; no clear D gene. V lost 0 bases and J 9 bases, leaving 12 bases between the germline ends. The CDR3 spans 14 residues. CDR1 and CDR2 (germline): KGHSH, LQKENI. This chain's CDR3 is CASSPPPGARPQHF. CDR3 sequence (DNA): TGTGCCAGCTCACCACCGCCGGGTGCAAGGCCCCAGCATTTT. Full variable domain (missing parts from reference TRBV18 and TRBJ1-5): NAGVMQNPRHLVRRRGQEARLRCSPMKGHSHVYWYRQLPEEGLKFMVYLQKENIIDESGMPKERFSAEFPKEGPSILRIQQVVRGDSAAYFCASSPPPGARPQHFGDGTRLSIL.

This chain connects TRBV20-1 to TRBJ1-2; possible D gene TRBD1, 5 bases. The CDR3 covers 11 residues. V lost 6 bases to trimming and J lost 11 bases, with 16 bases between them. The germline gives CDR1 DFQATT, CDR2 SNEGSKA (reference sequence). The CDR3 DNA follows: TGCAGTGCCGGGACTGCGATGGGGTACACCTTC. Residues: CSAGTAMGYTF.

The chain combines TRBV7-9 with TRBJ2-7, with TRBD2 identical over 8 bases. J lost 6 bases, V lost 1 base, and 8 bases had no gene match. CDR3 length: 15 residues. Germline CDR1 is SEHNR and CDR2 is FQNEAQ (reference sequence). CDR3 residues: CASSLESGAGGEQYF. DNA for the CDR3: TGTGCCAGCAGCTTAGAGTCGGGCGCGGGAGGCGAGCAGTACTTC.

The chain's CDR3 is CASSFQNTEAFF. CDR3 coding DNA: TGTGCCAGCAGCTTTCAGAACACTGAAGCTTTCTTT. The chain links TRBV7-9 to TRBJ1-1; D unresolved. Per germline, CDR1 SEHNR and CDR2 FQNEAQ (reference sequence). V shed 3 bases and J shed 1 base, with 3 bases lying between them. The CDR3 covers 12 residues.

The rearrangement links TRBV11-3 to TRBJ2-7; D is perhaps TRBD1 (6 bases). This CDR3 is 14 amino acids long. The germline V and J ends were trimmed by 5 bases and 1 base, with 12 bases remaining between them. Germline V CDR1 and CDR2: SGHNT, YENEEA. The CDR3 loop reads CASSDGTFSYEQYF. The CDR3, as DNA: TGTGCCAGCAGCGACGGGACATTTTCCTACGAGCAGTACTTC.

The chain employs TRBV9 and TRBJ2-5, with 7 positions matching TRBD1. J was trimmed by 5 bases and V by 4 bases; bases with no gene match: 8. Germline CDR1 reads SGDLS; CDR2 reads YYNGEE. This CDR3 spans 14 amino acids. The CDR3 coding sequence is TGTGCCAGCAGCTTCACAGGGGTGGGGGAGACCCAGTACTTC. This gives the protein CASSFTGVGETQYF.

The V gene is TRBV5-4, the J gene TRBJ2-3; 11 bases agree with TRBD1. The CDR3 spans 15 residues. Germline loops: CDR1 SGHNT, CDR2 YYREEE (reference sequence). With V trimmed by 5 bases and J by 4 bases, 6 bases remained unmatched. This CDR3 reads CASRPGTGGPDTQYF. The DNA for the CDR3 is TGTGCCAGCAGGCCCGGGACAGGGGGACCAGATACGCAGTATTTT.

The V call is TRBV4-1, the J call TRBJ2-3, with TRBD2 matching 7 bases. J gave up 6 bases and V 0 bases, and 9 bases lay outside the gene matches. The CDR3 is 16 residues long. Germline V gene lookup returns CDR1 MGHRA and CDR2 YSYEKL. The CDR3, as DNA: TGCGCCAGCAGCCAAGATGCGGCAGGCGGGGGTGATACGCAGTATTTT. Translating gives CASSQDAAGGGDTQYF.

As to this clone: A junction end diverges from the germline sequence, so it may reflect a read error. The J gene is TRBJ1-2, the V gene TRBV6-1; the D gene is possibly TRBD1 (6 bases). This CDR3 is 14 amino acids long. Germline V lookup: CDR1 MNHNS, CDR2 SASEGT. CDR3 region: CASSERDTDYGYPF. The DNA of the CDR3 is TGTGCCAGCAGTGAAAGGGACACCGATTATGGCTACCCCTTC.

CDR3 loop: CASSELTEAFF. Written as DNA, the CDR3 is TGTGCCAGCAGTGAGTTAACAGAAGCTTTCTTT. The chain recombines TRBV6-1 with TRBJ1-1; D ambiguous. Germline CDR1 MNHNS, CDR2 SASEGT. Trimming removed 3 bases from V and 8 bases from J, with 7 bases in between. The CDR3 consists of 11 residues.

The gene calls are TRBV5-4 and TRBJ1-3, with a weak D call TRBD1 (5 bases). This CDR3 comprises 16 residues. Germline V gene data show CDR1 as SGHNT and CDR2 as YYREEE (reference sequence). Trimming cost V 4 bases and J 0 bases, with 14 bases left between them. This CDR3 reads CASSDDRPSSGNTIYF. The CDR3 DNA follows: TGTGCCAGCAGCGATGACAGACCTAGCTCTGGAAACACCATATATTTT.

The chain couples TRBV12-5 to TRBJ1-2; 7 bases agree with TRBD1. The length of the CDR3 is 15 residues. Trimming removed 0 bases from V and 6 bases from J; junction bases left unmatched: 7. Per germline, CDR1 LGHNT and CDR2 FRNRAP. CDR3: CASGLVPRGNHGYTF. CDR3 sequence (DNA): TGTGCTAGTGGTTTGGTACCCAGGGGGAATCATGGCTACACCTTC. The full variable domain, rest sourced from reference TRBV12-5 and TRBJ1-2, is DARVTQTPRHKVTEMGQEVTMRCQPILGHNTVFWYRQTMMQGLELLAYFRNRAPLDDSGMPKDRFSAEMPDATLATLKIQPSEPRDSAVYFCASGLVPRGNHGYTFGSGTRLTVV.

The rearrangement uses TRBV4-1 and TRBJ1-2; 8 bases are shared with TRBD1. The CDR3 runs to 16 residues. V dropped 1 base and J dropped 5; count of bases not matched to a gene: 9. Germline values: CDR1 MGHRA, CDR2 YSYEKL. DNA for the CDR3: TGCGCCAGCAGCCAAGGTTGGACAGGGAGGGGGTATGGCTACACCTTC. Translation gives CASSQGWTGRGYGYTF.

For this clone: The junction does not match germline at one end; this may be a read error. In the same sample, other DNA sequences code for this CDR3. This chain joins TRBV4-1 and TRBJ1-6; unclear D gene. The CDR3 is made up of 16 amino acids. The germline CDR1 and CDR2 sequences are MGHRA and YSYEKL. CDR3: CASSQGSGVVNSPLHF. The CDR3 nucleotides read TGCGCCAGCAGCCAAGGGTCCGGGGTAGTCAATTCCCCCCTCCACTTT.

This chain uses TRBV7-9 with TRBJ2-7; D is unclear. The CDR3 consists of 18 residues. CDR1 and CDR2 (germline): SEHNR, FQNEAQ (reference sequence). V lost 5 bases and J lost 6, with 29 bases in between. The CDR3 nucleotides are TGTGCCAGCAGCCAGCCCACTACGACCTTTGTATTGGTCTCCGAGCAGTACTTC. Protein sequence: CASSQPTTTFVLVSEQYF.

This rearrangement joins TRBV15 to TRBJ2-2; tentatively, D is TRBD2 (6 bases). This CDR3 region has 14 residues. Trimming left V 4 bases short and J 6 bases short, with 12 bases between. The V gene's germline CDR1 is LNHNV and CDR2 YYDKDF (reference sequence). The CDR3 DNA is TGTGCCACCAGCATTACGGGAGCGGCCGGGGAGCTGTTTTTT. Translating gives CATSITGAAGELFF.

Remarks on this clone: A read error may account for a junction end that differs from germline. The genes are TRBV7-7 and TRBJ2-1, with a tentative D call TRBD1 (6 bases). Germline loops: CDR1 SSHAT, CDR2 FNYEAQ (reference sequence). This CDR3 spans 13 amino acids. This chain's CDR3 is CASSIQGTGEQFF. CDR3 coding DNA: TGTGCTAGCAGCATACAGGGAACGGGTGAGCAGTTCTTC.

V is TRBV10-3 and J is TRBJ2-5, with 7 bases that match TRBD1. The germline V gene encodes CDR1 ENHRY and CDR2 SYGVKD. CDR3 size: 14 residues. V was pared by 5 bases and J by 2 bases, with 5 bases of the junction left unmatched. The CDR3 DNA sequence: TGTGCCATCAGTATAAGACAGGGACAAGAGACCCAGTACTTC. Its translation: CAISIRQGQETQYF.

V is TRBV15 and J is TRBJ2-7; 8 bases map to TRBD2. This CDR3 region has 15 residues. Germline trimming cut 0 bases from V and 2 bases from J; bases unmatched to any gene: 3. Germline V CDR1 and CDR2: LNHNV, YYDKDF (reference sequence). As DNA, the CDR3 is TGTGCCACCAGCAGAGATCCGGGGGGGACCTACGAGCAGTACTTC. The encoded protein is CATSRDPGGTYEQYF. Full variable domain (rest looked up from reference TRBV15 and TRBJ2-7): DAMVIQNPRYQVTQFGKPVTLSCSQTLNHNVMYWYQQKSSQAPKLLFHYYDKDFNNEADTPDNFQSRRPNTSFCFLDIRSPGLGDTAMYLCATSRDPGGTYEQYFGPGTRLTVT.

The chain employs TRBV7-9 and TRBJ1-1; D is unresolved. The CDR3 runs 13 residues. V lost 3 bases, J lost 6 bases, and 11 bases lay in between. Per germline, CDR1 SEHNR and CDR2 FQNEAQ (reference sequence). The CDR3: CASSLNSLSEAFF. In DNA form, the CDR3 reads TGTGCCAGCAGCTTGAATAGCTTATCTGAAGCTTTCTTT.

This clone was observed a single time. This sequence joins TRBV6-1 and TRBJ1-2; 8 nucleotides align to TRBD1. V lost 7 bases to trimming and J lost 0 bases; unmatched junction nucleotides: 1. CDR3 length: 13 residues. The germline gives CDR1 MNHNS, CDR2 SASEGT. CDR3 coding DNA: TGTGCCAGCAAGACAGGGGCTAACTATGGCTACACCTTC. Protein: CASKTGANYGYTF.

This clone was observed a handful of times. V is TRBV5-1 and J is TRBJ2-7; tentatively, D is TRBD2 (7 bases). V was shortened by 3 bases and J by 7 bases, with 14 bases between the two germline ends. CDR1 is SGHRS, CDR2 YFSETQ, per germline. CDR3 size: 13 residues. The CDR3, as DNA: TGCGCCAGCAGCTATGGGGGAGGGGGGGAGCAGTACTTC. It translates to CASSYGGGGEQYF.

The V call is TRBV11-3, the J call TRBJ2-2; possibly TRBD1 for D (5 bases). Germline V gives CDR1 SGHNT, CDR2 YENEEA. This CDR3 region has 14 residues. Trimming left V 2 bases short and J 4 bases short, with 8 bases between. The CDR3 sequence is CASSLRGPTGELFF. DNA for the CDR3: TGTGCCAGCAGCTTAAGGGGCCCCACCGGGGAGCTGTTTTTT. Full variable domain (missing parts from reference TRBV11-3 and TRBJ2-2): EAGVVQSPRYKIIEKKQPVAFWCNPISGHNTLYWYLQNLGQGPELLIRYENEEAVDDSQLPKDRFSAERLKGVDSTLKIQPAELGDSAVYLCASSLRGPTGELFFGEGSRLTVL.

V and J are TRBV5-3 and TRBJ2-1, with TRBD2 as a possible D gene (5 bases). TRBV5-3 counts as an open reading frame of uncertain function. This CDR3 has 17 amino acids. V lost 1 base to trimming and J lost 0 bases, with 14 bases between them. This CDR3 is CARSLYQAGRSYNEQFF. For the CDR3, the DNA is TGTGCCAGAAGCTTGTATCAGGCGGGCCGCTCCTACAATGAGCAGTTCTTC.

Concerning this clone: Other DNA sequences from this sample encode an identical CDR3 as well. V gene TRBV19 combines with J gene TRBJ1-2, with 8 bases that match TRBD1. V gave up 1 base and J gave up 2 bases; unmatched junction bases: 0. CDR3 size: 14 residues. Germline assignment: CDR1 LNHDA and CDR2 SQIVND (reference sequence). The CDR3 region is CASSIGTGNYGYTF. For the CDR3, the DNA is TGTGCCAGTAGTATAGGGACAGGGAACTATGGCTACACCTTC.

This clone was counted only a few times. This sample also contains other DNA sequences that code for the same CDR3. The chain carries TRBV7-8 and TRBJ1-3, with TRBD1 matching 7 bases. There are 14 residues in the CDR3. CDR1 SGHVS and CDR2 FQNEAQ come from the germline V gene. Trimming cost V 5 bases and J 0 bases; bases outside gene matches: 1. CDR3 sequence reads: CASSHRGSGNTIYF. DNA of the CDR3: TGTGCCAGCAGCCACAGGGGCTCTGGAAACACCATATATTTT.

In its sample, this clone was seen once. The chain has TRBV12-2 and TRBJ2-4; no check of the table's D call, TRBD2, against the DNA was made. TRBV12-2 is a known pseudogene. The CDR3 extends over 17 amino acids. This CDR3 reads CASRVGGLARGKNIQYF. The DNA of the CDR3 is TGTGCAAGTCGCGTCGGTGGGCTAGCGAGGGGCAAAAACATTCAGTACTTC.

V usage is TRBV2 and J usage is TRBJ2-1; possible D gene TRBD2, 5 bases. The CDR3 runs to 17 residues. Germline V CDR1 and CDR2: SNHLY, FYNNEI. Trimming cost V 6 bases and J 5 bases, with 23 bases left between them. CDR3: CASSPLHGLSLNNEQFF. The CDR3 nucleotides are TGTGCCAGCAGCCCCCTCCATGGACTGAGCTTAAACAATGAGCAGTTCTTC. Variable domain in full (rest from reference TRBV2 and TRBJ2-1): EPEVTQTPSHQVTQMGQEVILRCVPISNHLYFYWYRQILGQKVEFLVSFYNNEISEKSEIFDDQFSVERPDGSNFTLKIRSTKLEDSAMYFCASSPLHGLSLNNEQFFGPGTRLTVL.

The chain carries TRBV7-8 and TRBJ2-7; the match to TRBD1 covers 7 bases. The CDR3 length is 15 residues. Germline V CDR1 and CDR2: SGHVS, FQNEAQ. The junction had 6 bases not matched to a gene; V was cut back by 1 base and J by 3 bases. CDR3 in amino acids: CASSLGGNRGYEQYF. The CDR3 region has the DNA TGTGCCAGCAGCTTAGGTGGGAACAGGGGCTACGAGCAGTACTTC.

The chain has TRBV27 and TRBJ2-7; 16 bases match TRBD2. CDR1 is MNHEY and CDR2 is SMNVEV in the germline V gene (reference sequence). The CDR3 is 17 residues long. After removal of 5 bases from V and 3 bases from J, the junction contained 7 bases not matched to a gene. CDR3 DNA sequence: TGTGCCAGCAGTCCCGGGACTAGCGGGAGGGCCCTCTACGAGCAGTACTTC. Amino acids: CASSPGTSGRALYEQYF.